This TCR beta chain originates from a study of CD8+CD57+ T cells in acquired aplastic anemia. Study-level results: Patients had under 30 CD8+ CDR3 sequences in common with controls (the shared set). Between patients and controls, CD8+ Simpson's diversity did not vary significantly.

With regard to this clonotype: Antigen specificity is unknown. Just one base apart from a much larger clone, this may be a read error.

CD8+CD57+ cell expansion, shown by flow cytometry, had occurred in the patients selected for sequencing. As a group, the patients uniformly had severe acquired aplastic anemia. Prior therapy had not been administered to any patient at the time of blood sampling. Genomic DNA acted as the template from which TCR beta VDJ combination and CDR3 sequence profiling were carried out. TCRdb itself ran the reads through MiXCR, one entry per CDR3 protein. This sample has a few hundred thousand distinct CDR3 sequences, with under 40% found just once. The receptor comes from a human donor with aplastic anemia. Sequenced material: sorted CD4+, CD8+, or CD8+CD57+ T cells (not recorded which) from PBMCs.

The CDR3 protein is CASSQGRDHDYTF. As DNA, the CDR3 is TGTGCCAGCAGCCAAGGCAGGGACCATGACTACACCTTC. This chain joins TRBV4-2 and TRBJ1-2; maybe TRBD1 (5 bases). The CDR3 is 13 amino acids. Germline CDR1 is LGHNA and CDR2 is YNFKEQ. V lost 1 base to trimming and J lost 10 bases, with 13 bases between them.